These 9 T cell receptor beta chains were all obtained from the same sample, sequenced in a study of blood T cell repertoires in COVID-19. TCRdb's table, derived via immunoSEQ multiplex PCR, lists solely in-frame clones and lacks some. The repertoire holds 200,000 to 250,000 clones, with around 82% as singletons. The specimen sequenced was peripheral blood. These receptors all stem from a woman aged 55-69 years with acute or convalescent COVID-19.

This clone has only a few counts. The chain recombines TRBV27 with TRBJ2-1; tentative D call: TRBD2 (7 bases). Per the germline V gene, CDR1 is MNHEY and CDR2 is SMNVEV (reference sequence). Trimming stripped 3 bases from V and 8 bases from J, with 14 bases between. The CDR3 loop spans 14 amino acids. The CDR3 protein is CASSFKGGNDEQFF. DNA for the CDR3: TGTGCCAGCAGTTTTAAGGGGGGGAATGATGAGCAGTTCTTC.

The V and J genes are TRBV4-2 and TRBJ1-6; 8 bases align to TRBD1. V lost 0 bases to trimming and J lost 6 bases; unmatched junction nucleotides: 4. Germline V gene sequence: CDR1 LGHNA, CDR2 YNFKEQ. The CDR3 extends over 16 amino acids. The CDR3 here is CASSQERDRPNSPLHF. CDR3 DNA sequence: TGTGCCAGCAGCCAAGAGCGGGACAGGCCTAATTCACCCCTCCACTTT.

The rearrangement joins TRBV6-5 to TRBJ2-2; 11 bases are shared with TRBD2. The J segment lost 4 bases and the V segment lost 2 bases, leaving 3 bases of the junction unmatched. The CDR3 runs 16 residues. Germline-derived CDR1 and CDR2 are MNHEY and SVGAGI. The CDR3 region is CASSYSSGGGTGELFF. Here the CDR3 DNA reads TGTGCCAGCAGTTACAGTAGCGGGGGGGGCACCGGGGAGCTGTTTTTT.

V usage is TRBV5-5 and J usage is TRBJ1-2; 9 positions match TRBD1. Germline lookup yields CDR1 SGHKS and CDR2 YYEKEE (reference sequence). CDR3 length equals 13 residues. V was clipped by 4 bases and J by 3 bases; unmatched bases: 1. In DNA, the CDR3 is TGTGCCAGCAGCCGGGACAGGGACTATGGCTACACCTTC. Translation: CASSRDRDYGYTF.

This clone was seen a single time. V and J are TRBV27 and TRBJ1-1, with D unresolved. Per germline, CDR1 MNHEY and CDR2 SMNVEV (reference sequence). Trimming left V 0 bases short and J 4 bases short, with 12 bases between. The CDR3 runs to 15 residues. The CDR3 here is CASSLSGGLATEAFF. DNA of the CDR3: TGTGCCAGCAGTTTATCAGGAGGTTTGGCCACTGAAGCTTTCTTT.

V is TRBV4-1 and J is TRBJ1-2, with a weak D call TRBD1 (5 bases). Trimming took 0 bases from V and 4 from J, leaving 9 bases between them. The CDR3 is made up of 14 amino acids. Germline V gene lookup returns CDR1 MGHRA and CDR2 YSYEKL. CDR3 in amino acids: CASSQDVDTYGYTF. DNA of the CDR3: TGCGCCAGCAGCCAAGATGTGGACACCTATGGCTACACCTTC.

The chain employs TRBV19 and TRBJ2-2; 8 bases line up with TRBD2. The J segment lost 5 bases and the V segment lost 3 bases, leaving 8 bases of the junction unmatched. The germline V gene has CDR1 LNHDA and CDR2 SQIVND (reference sequence). The CDR3 contains 16 residues. The CDR3 DNA follows: TGTGCCAGTAGTATCTACTGGCTAGCGGGTACCGGGGAGCTGTTTTTT. This sequence encodes CASSIYWLAGTGELFF.

The chain joins TRBV4-1 to TRBJ1-6, with D possibly matching TRBD1 (5 bases). Germline V gives CDR1 MGHRA, CDR2 YSYEKL. This CDR3 comprises 16 residues. Trimming took 0 bases from V and 7 from J, leaving 13 bases between them. CDR3 region: CASSQEGAGQNSPLHF. CDR3 bases: TGCGCCAGCAGCCAAGAAGGGGCAGGGCAAAATTCACCCCTCCACTTT.

The chain combines TRBV19 with TRBJ1-1; TRBD1 matches at 8 bases. V was pared by 8 bases and J by 3 bases, with 11 bases of the junction left unmatched. CDR3 length equals 15 residues. Germline CDR1 LNHDA, CDR2 SQIVND (reference sequence). CDR3 residues: CASGPGQVLYTEAFF. Here the CDR3 DNA reads TGTGCCAGTGGACCGGGACAGGTTCTGTACACTGAAGCTTTCTTT.